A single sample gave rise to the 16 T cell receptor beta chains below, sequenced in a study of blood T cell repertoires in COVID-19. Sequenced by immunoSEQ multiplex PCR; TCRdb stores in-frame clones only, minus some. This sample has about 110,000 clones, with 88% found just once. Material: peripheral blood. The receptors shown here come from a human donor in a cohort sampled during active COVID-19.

The CDR3 reads CASSTRTSGRAVGNIQYF. As DNA, the CDR3 is TGTGCCAGCAGCACGCGGACTAGCGGGAGGGCGGTTGGAAACATTCAGTACTTC. The rearrangement uses TRBV7-9 and TRBJ2-4; 15 nucleotides match TRBD2. The CDR3 has 18 amino acids. The germline gives CDR1 SEHNR, CDR2 FQNEAQ (reference sequence). With V trimmed by 5 bases and J by 6 bases, 11 bases remained unmatched.

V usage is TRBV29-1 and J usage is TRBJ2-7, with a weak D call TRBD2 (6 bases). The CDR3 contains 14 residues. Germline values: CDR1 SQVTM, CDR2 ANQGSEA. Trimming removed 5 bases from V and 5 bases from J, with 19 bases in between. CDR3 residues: CSVRAGTTPDEQYF. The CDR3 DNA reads TGCAGCGTTCGGGCGGGAACAACCCCCGACGAGCAGTACTTC.

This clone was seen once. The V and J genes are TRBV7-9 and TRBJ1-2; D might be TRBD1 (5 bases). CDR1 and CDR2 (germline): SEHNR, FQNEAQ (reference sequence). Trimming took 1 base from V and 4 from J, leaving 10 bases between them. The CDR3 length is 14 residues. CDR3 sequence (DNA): TGTGCCAGCAGCTTAGGTTTGGGACTCTATGGCTACACCTTC. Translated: CASSLGLGLYGYTF.

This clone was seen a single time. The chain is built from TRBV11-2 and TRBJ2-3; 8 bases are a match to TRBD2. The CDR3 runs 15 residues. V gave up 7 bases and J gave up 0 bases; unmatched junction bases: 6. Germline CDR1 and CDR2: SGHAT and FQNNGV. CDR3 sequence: CASNALAVSTDTQYF. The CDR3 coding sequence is TGTGCCAGCAACGCACTAGCGGTGAGCACAGATACGCAGTATTTT.

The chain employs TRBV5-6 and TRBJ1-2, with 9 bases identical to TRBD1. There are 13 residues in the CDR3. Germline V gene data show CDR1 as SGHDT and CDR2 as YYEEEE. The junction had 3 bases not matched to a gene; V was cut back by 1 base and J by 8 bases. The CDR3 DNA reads TGTGCCAGCAGCTTGACAGGGGGCGACGGCTACACCTTC. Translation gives CASSLTGGDGYTF.

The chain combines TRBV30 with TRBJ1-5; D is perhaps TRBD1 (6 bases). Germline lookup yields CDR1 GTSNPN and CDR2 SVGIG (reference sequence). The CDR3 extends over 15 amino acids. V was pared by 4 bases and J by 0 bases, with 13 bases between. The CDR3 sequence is CAWTLGGTSNQPQHF. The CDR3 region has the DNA TGTGCCTGGACCTTAGGGGGAACTAGCAATCAGCCCCAGCATTTT.

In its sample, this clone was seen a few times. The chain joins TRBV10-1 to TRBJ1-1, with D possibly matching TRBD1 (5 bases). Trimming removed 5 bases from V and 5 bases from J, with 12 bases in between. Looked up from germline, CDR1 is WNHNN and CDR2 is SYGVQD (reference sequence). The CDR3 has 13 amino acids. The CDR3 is CASSSQGGTEAFF. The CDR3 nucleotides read TGCGCCAGCAGTAGTCAGGGAGGGACTGAAGCTTTCTTT.

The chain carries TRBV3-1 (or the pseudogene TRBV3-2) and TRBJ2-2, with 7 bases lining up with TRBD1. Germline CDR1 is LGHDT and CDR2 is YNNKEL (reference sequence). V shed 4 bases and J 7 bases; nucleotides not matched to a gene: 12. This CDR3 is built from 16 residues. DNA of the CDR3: TGTGCCAGCAGCCCCTCCGAACAGGGGAATGGCGGGGAGCTGTTTTTT. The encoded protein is CASSPSEQGNGGELFF.

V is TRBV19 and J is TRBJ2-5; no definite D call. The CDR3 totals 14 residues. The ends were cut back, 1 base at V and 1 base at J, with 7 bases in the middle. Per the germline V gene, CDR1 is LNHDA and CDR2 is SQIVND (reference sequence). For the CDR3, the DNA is TGTGCCAGTAGTATAGGACGGAGCCAAGAGACCCAGTACTTC. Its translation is CASSIGRSQETQYF.

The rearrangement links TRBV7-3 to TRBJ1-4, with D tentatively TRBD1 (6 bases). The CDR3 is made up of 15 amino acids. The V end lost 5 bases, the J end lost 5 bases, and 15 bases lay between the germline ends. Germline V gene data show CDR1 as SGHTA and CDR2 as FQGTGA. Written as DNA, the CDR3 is TGTGCCAGCAGCGCCCCGGGGGGGGCCAATGAAAAACTGTTTTTT. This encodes CASSAPGGANEKLFF.

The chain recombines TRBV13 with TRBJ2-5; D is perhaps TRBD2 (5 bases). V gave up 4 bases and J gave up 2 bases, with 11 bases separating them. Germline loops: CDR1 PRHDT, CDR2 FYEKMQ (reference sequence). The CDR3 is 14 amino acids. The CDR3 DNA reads TGTGCCAGCAGCTCTCGGACTGGTCAAGAGACCCAGTACTTC. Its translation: CASSSRTGQETQYF.

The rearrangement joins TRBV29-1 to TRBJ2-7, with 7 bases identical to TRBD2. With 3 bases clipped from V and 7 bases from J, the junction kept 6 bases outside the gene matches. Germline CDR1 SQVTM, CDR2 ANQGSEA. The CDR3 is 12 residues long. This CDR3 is CSVETLREEQYF. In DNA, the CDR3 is TGCAGCGTTGAGACGTTGCGGGAGGAGCAGTACTTC.

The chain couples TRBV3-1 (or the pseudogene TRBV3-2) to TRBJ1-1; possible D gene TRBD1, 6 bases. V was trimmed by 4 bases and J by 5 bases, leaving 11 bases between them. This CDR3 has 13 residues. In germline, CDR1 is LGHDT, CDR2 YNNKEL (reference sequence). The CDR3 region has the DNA TGTGCCAGCAGCCTCAGGGGAGGGACTGAAGCTTTCTTT. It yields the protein CASSLRGGTEAFF.

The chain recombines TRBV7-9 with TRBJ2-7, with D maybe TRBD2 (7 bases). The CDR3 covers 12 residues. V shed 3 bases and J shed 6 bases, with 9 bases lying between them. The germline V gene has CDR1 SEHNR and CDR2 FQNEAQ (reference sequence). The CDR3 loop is CASSLAGAEQYF. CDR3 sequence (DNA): TGTGCCAGCAGCTTGGCGGGGGCCGAGCAGTACTTC.

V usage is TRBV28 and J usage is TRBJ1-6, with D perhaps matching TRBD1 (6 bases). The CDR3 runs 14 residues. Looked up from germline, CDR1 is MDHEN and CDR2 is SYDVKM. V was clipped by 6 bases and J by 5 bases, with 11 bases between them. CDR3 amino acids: CASSPGQNNSPLHF. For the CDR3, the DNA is TGTGCCAGCAGCCCCGGACAGAATAATTCACCCCTCCACTTT.

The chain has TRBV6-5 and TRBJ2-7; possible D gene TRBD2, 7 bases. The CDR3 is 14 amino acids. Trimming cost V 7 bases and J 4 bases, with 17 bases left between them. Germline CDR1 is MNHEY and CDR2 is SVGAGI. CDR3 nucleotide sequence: TGTGCCAGCACGGAGGGGGGGGCAATATACGAGCAGTACTTC. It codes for CASTEGGAIYEQYF.